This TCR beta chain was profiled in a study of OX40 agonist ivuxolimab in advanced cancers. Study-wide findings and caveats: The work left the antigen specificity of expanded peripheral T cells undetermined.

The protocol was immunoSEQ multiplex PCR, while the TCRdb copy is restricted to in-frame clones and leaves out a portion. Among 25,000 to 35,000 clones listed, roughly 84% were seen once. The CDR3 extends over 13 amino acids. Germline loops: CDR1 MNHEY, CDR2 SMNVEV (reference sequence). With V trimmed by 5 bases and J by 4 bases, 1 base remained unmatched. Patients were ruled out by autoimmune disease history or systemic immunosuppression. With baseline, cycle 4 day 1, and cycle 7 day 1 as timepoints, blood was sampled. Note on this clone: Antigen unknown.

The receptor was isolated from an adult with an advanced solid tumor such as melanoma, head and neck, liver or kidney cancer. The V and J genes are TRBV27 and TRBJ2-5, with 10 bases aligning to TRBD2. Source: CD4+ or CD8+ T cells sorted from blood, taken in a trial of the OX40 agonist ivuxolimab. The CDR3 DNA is TGTGCCAGCAGTCCTAGCGGGGGAGAGACCCAGTACTTC. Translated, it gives CASSPSGGETQYF.